This T cell receptor beta chain was recovered during a study of chronic HIV infection and antiretroviral therapy. Trimming pared 2 bases from V and 2 bases from J, leaving 12 bases between. Germline V gene sequence: CDR1 MDHEN, CDR2 SYDVKM. This CDR3 has 15 residues. TCRdb itself ran the 5' RACE reads through MiXCR, one entry per CDR3 protein. The sample has about 38,000 distinct CDR3 sequences, about 7.4% seen once. Sequences were obtained from peripheral blood. The rearrangement links TRBV28 to TRBJ2-5; tentatively, D is TRBD2 (6 bases). The sequence came from an adult who had HIV and had not received antiretroviral therapy, or was an uninfected healthy control (not recorded which). Here the CDR3 reads CASSLGVAAQETQYF. CDR3 sequence (DNA): TGTGCCAGCAGTTTAGGGGTAGCGGCTCAAGAGACCCAGTACTTC. Combining the CDR3 with reference TRBV28 and TRBJ2-5 gives the whole variable domain DVKVTQSSRYLVKRTGEKVFLECVQDMDHENMFWYRQDPGLGLRLIYFSYDVKMKEKGDIPEGYSVSREKKERFSLILESASTNQTSMYLCASSLGVAAQETQYFGPGTRLLVL.